The 28 T cell receptor beta chains listed next were all sequenced from one sample in a study of blood T cell repertoires in COVID-19. TCRdb keeps only in-frame clones here, not all; method: immunoSEQ multiplex PCR. Of about 330,000 clones in the sample, 80% to 90% were seen once. Sequenced input: peripheral blood. Receptor source: a man aged 25-45 years with COVID-19, enrolled during active disease.

This clone was seen a handful of times. This CDR3 is CASSPTGQDQPQHF. The CDR3 region has the DNA TGTGCCAGTTCTCCGACAGGGCAGGATCAGCCCCAGCATTTT. The V call is TRBV19, the J call TRBJ1-5; TRBD1 matches at 7 bases. CDR3 length: 14 amino acids. The V and J ends lost 8 bases and 5 bases, in that order; junction bases with no gene match: 9. The germline CDR1 and CDR2 sequences are LNHDA and SQIVND (reference sequence).

The count of this clone is one. The chain has TRBV7-9 and TRBJ2-1, with 8 bases fitting TRBD1. The CDR3 sequence is 14 residues long. Trimming cost V 5 bases and J 2 bases; bases outside gene matches: 2. Germline CDR1 is SEHNR and CDR2 is FQNEAQ (reference sequence). In DNA, the CDR3 is TGTGCCAGCAGCCAGACAGGGGCCTACAATGAGCAGTTCTTC. This encodes CASSQTGAYNEQFF.

This chain uses TRBV12-3 or TRBV12-4 with TRBJ1-2; D not resolved. V lost 0 bases and J lost 7, with 6 bases in between. The CDR3 runs 12 residues. This CDR3 reads CASSLAAGGYTF. As DNA, the CDR3 is TGTGCCAGCAGTTTAGCTGCGGGTGGCTACACCTTC.

The V call is TRBV5-4, the J call TRBJ2-7; no clear D. The germline CDR1 and CDR2 sequences are SGHNT and YYREEE (reference sequence). V lost 1 base, J lost 2 bases, and 7 bases lay in between. CDR3 length: 13 amino acids. CDR3 amino acids: CASSLNSAYEQYF. The DNA of the CDR3 is TGTGCCAGCAGCTTGAACAGTGCCTACGAGCAGTACTTC.

The rearrangement joins TRBV9 to TRBJ1-3; the D is unclear. From germline, CDR1 is SGDLS and CDR2 YYNGEE. The CDR3 runs to 17 residues. Trimming took off 1 base at V and 0 bases at J, with 14 bases between the two ends. CDR3 sequence: CASSVSAGELSGNTIYF. The CDR3 DNA sequence: TGTGCCAGCAGCGTATCCGCTGGGGAGCTCTCTGGAAACACCATATATTTT.

V and J are TRBV6-2 or TRBV6-3 and TRBJ1-4; the D gene is possibly TRBD1 (5 bases). Germline-derived CDR1 and CDR2 are MNHEY and SVGEGT. The CDR3 covers 17 residues. The V end lost 6 bases, the J end lost 7 bases, and 24 bases lay between the germline ends. CDR3 bases: TGTGCCAGCAGCGGATCTCGGGGGTCGATACCCGGTGAAAAACTGTTTTTT. Translation: CASSGSRGSIPGEKLFF.

The gene calls are TRBV6-5 and TRBJ2-7; no clear D gene. CDR3 length equals 11 residues. CDR1 is MNHEY, CDR2 SVGAGI, per germline. Trimming cost V 6 bases and J 6 bases, with 9 bases left between them. The CDR3 loop is CASRGSGEQYF. The CDR3, as DNA: TGTGCCAGCAGGGGCTCCGGCGAGCAGTACTTC.

The J gene is TRBJ2-1, the V gene TRBV24-1; D possibly corresponds to TRBD1 (6 bases). Trimming took 2 bases from V and 8 from J, leaving 18 bases between them. The germline V gene encodes CDR1 KGHDR and CDR2 SFDVKD. The CDR3 covers 16 residues. The CDR3 DNA reads as TGTGCCACCAGTGATTCCACAGGGCCAAAACGCGATGAGCAGTTCTTC. It specifies CATSDSTGPKRDEQFF.

This chain connects TRBV7-2 to TRBJ2-5; D is perhaps TRBD1 (5 bases). The CDR3 loop spans 14 amino acids. Germline lookup yields CDR1 SGHTA and CDR2 FQGNSA. With 1 base removed from V and 3 bases from J, the gap between germline ends came to 9 bases. The CDR3 DNA follows: TGTGCCAGCAGCTTAGATAGCAGGGAAGAGACCCAGTACTTC. Protein sequence: CASSLDSREETQYF.

The rearrangement joins TRBV7-2 to TRBJ2-4, with 12 bases matching TRBD2. The J segment lost 5 bases and the V segment lost 2 bases, leaving 13 bases of the junction unmatched. This CDR3 region has 19 residues. CDR1 is SGHTA and CDR2 is FQGNSA in the germline V gene. The CDR3 sequence: CASSLFRPLAGGRENIQYF. In DNA, the CDR3 is TGTGCCAGCAGCTTATTTAGGCCGCTAGCGGGAGGGAGGGAAAACATTCAGTACTTC. Full variable domain (remainder filled in from reference TRBV7-2 and TRBJ2-4): GAGVSQSPSNKVTEKGKDVELRCDPISGHTALYWYRQSLGQGLEFLIYFQGNSAPDKSGLPSDRFSAERTGGSVSTLTIQRTQQEDSAVYLCASSLFRPLAGGRENIQYFGAGTRLSVL.

The rearrangement uses TRBV3-1 (or the pseudogene TRBV3-2) and TRBJ2-7; 10 positions match TRBD1. Germline V gene sequence: CDR1 LGHDT, CDR2 YNNKEL (reference sequence). The trim removed 4 bases at V and 3 bases at J, leaving 3 bases unmatched. CDR3 size: 14 residues. The CDR3 DNA follows: TGTGCCAGCAGCCGCCGGGACAGGGGCTACGAGCAGTACTTC. Protein: CASSRRDRGYEQYF.

The rearrangement links TRBV6-4 to TRBJ2-1, with 7 bases lining up with TRBD2. J gave up 9 bases and V 0 bases, and 5 bases lay outside the gene matches. The CDR3 has 14 residues. The germline V gene has CDR1 MRHNA and CDR2 SNTAGT. CDR3 nucleotide sequence: TGTGCCAGCAGTGACTCGACGGGGGGATTTGAGCAGTTCTTC. Protein product: CASSDSTGGFEQFF.

The J gene is TRBJ2-7, the V gene TRBV7-9; 9 bases fit TRBD1. This CDR3 comprises 16 residues. The ends lost 5 bases at V and 4 bases at J; junction bases unmatched: 12. Germline loops: CDR1 SEHNR, CDR2 FQNEAQ (reference sequence). The DNA of the CDR3 is TGTGCCAGCAGCAACCAACAGGGGGCTAAATCTTACGAGCAGTACTTC. Translation gives CASSNQQGAKSYEQYF.

CDR3 nucleotides: TGCGCCAGCAGCCACGGCGGGGTGAACACTGAAGCTTTCTTT. Its translation: CASSHGGVNTEAFF. The genes are TRBV4-3 and TRBJ1-1, with D hard to call. CDR3 length: 14 residues. Per the germline V gene, CDR1 is LGHNA and CDR2 is YSLEER. V lost 3 bases and J 0 bases, leaving 8 bases between the germline ends.

The chain recombines TRBV9 with TRBJ1-4, with TRBD1 identical over 8 bases. Germline CDR1 SGDLS, CDR2 YYNGEE. The V and J ends lost 5 bases and 10 bases, in that order; junction bases with no gene match: 7. This CDR3 has 13 residues. The CDR3 reads CASSSGTGGKLFF. The CDR3 bases are TGTGCCAGCAGTTCCGGGACAGGAGGAAAACTGTTTTTT.

This clone was picked up a small number of times. The rearrangement uses TRBV5-4 and TRBJ2-2, with D unclear. CDR1 and CDR2 from the germline V gene are SGHNT and YYREEE (reference sequence). There are 13 residues in the CDR3. With 4 bases removed from V and 3 bases from J, the gap between germline ends came to 7 bases. Here the CDR3 DNA reads TGTGCCAGCAGCCCTAGGTACACCGGGGAGCTGTTTTTT. It specifies CASSPRYTGELFF.

The chain couples TRBV6-5 to TRBJ1-1; D gene ambiguous. The CDR3 contains 10 residues. Looked up from germline, CDR1 is MNHEY and CDR2 is SVGAGI. The V end lost 7 bases, the J end lost 7 bases, and 7 bases lay between the germline ends. Written as DNA, the CDR3 is TGTGCCAGCAAGGGAGTTGAAGCTTTCTTT. This gives the protein CASKGVEAFF.

The chain employs TRBV28 and TRBJ1-3; TRBD1 agrees at 8 bases. Germline assignment: CDR1 MDHEN and CDR2 SYDVKM. Losses at the gene ends were 9 bases for V and 8 bases for J; bases not matched to a gene: 15. The CDR3 extends over 15 amino acids. The CDR3 protein is CASVPVGQGRDTIYF. In DNA form, the CDR3 reads TGTGCCAGTGTCCCCGTTGGACAGGGCAGGGACACCATATATTTT. The full variable domain, completed using reference TRBV28 and TRBJ1-3, is DVKVTQSSRYLVKRTGEKVFLECVQDMDHENMFWYRQDPGLGLRLIYFSYDVKMKEKGDIPEGYSVSREKKERFSLILESASTNQTSMYLCASVPVGQGRDTIYFGEGSWLTVV.

The chain links TRBV4-3 to TRBJ2-1; 10 nucleotides agree with TRBD1. V shed 1 base and J 8 bases; nucleotides not matched to a gene: 2. The germline V gene has CDR1 LGHNA and CDR2 YSLEER. The CDR3 contains 14 residues. CDR3 residues: CASSQGQGAYEQFF. The CDR3 DNA reads TGCGCCAGCAGCCAAGGACAGGGGGCCTATGAGCAGTTCTTC.

This chain links TRBV7-9 with TRBJ2-7; TRBD2 aligns across 9 bases. The germline V gene has CDR1 SEHNR and CDR2 FQNEAQ (reference sequence). The CDR3 length is 15 residues. J lost 4 bases, V lost 5 bases, and 9 bases had no gene match. CDR3 amino acids: CASSTVAGVVYEQYF. CDR3 bases: TGTGCCAGCAGCACGGTAGCGGGAGTGGTGTACGAGCAGTACTTC.

V is TRBV9 and J is TRBJ2-5; D is perhaps TRBD1 (6 bases). Deletions cut 1 base from V and 2 bases from J, with 12 bases between. Germline V gives CDR1 SGDLS, CDR2 YYNGEE. The CDR3 totals 15 residues. DNA for the CDR3: TGTGCCAGCAGCGTAAGGGCGAGGGGGCAAGAGACCCAGTACTTC. Amino acids: CASSVRARGQETQYF.

V is TRBV6-2 or TRBV6-3 and J is TRBJ2-4, with TRBD1 identical over 12 bases. Germline CDR1 and CDR2: MNHEY and SVGEGT. The CDR3 length is 17 residues. V shed 4 bases, J shed 6 bases, and the junction held 10 bases outside the gene matches. CDR3 nucleotides: TGTGCCAGCAGTTCGCCTTGGGACAGGGGGCTCGCAAACATTCAGTACTTC. Amino acids: CASSSPWDRGLANIQYF.

Turning to this clone: Different DNA sequences within this sample yield the same CDR3. The V gene is TRBV18, the J gene TRBJ2-7; 7 bases are a match to TRBD2. The junction had 2 bases not matched to a gene; V was cut back by 1 base and J by 2 bases. Per the germline V gene, CDR1 is KGHSH and CDR2 is LQKENI. The CDR3 is made up of 14 amino acids. The CDR3 DNA follows: TGTGCCAGCTCACCACGGGAGGGCCCCTACGAGCAGTACTTC. Protein: CASSPREGPYEQYF.

This sequence joins TRBV7-9 and TRBJ1-1; D is undetermined. With 3 bases removed from V and 3 bases from J, the gap between germline ends came to 5 bases. Germline values: CDR1 SEHNR, CDR2 FQNEAQ (reference sequence). CDR3 size: 12 residues. CDR3 bases: TGTGCCAGCAGCTTCCCGTACACTGAAGCTTTCTTT. This codes for CASSFPYTEAFF. Variable domain in full (rest from reference TRBV7-9 and TRBJ1-1): DTGVSQNPRHKITKRGQNVTFRCDPISEHNRLYWYRQTLGQGPEFLTYFQNEAQLEKSRLLSDRFSAERPKGSFSTLEIQRTEQGDSAMYLCASSFPYTEAFFGQGTRLTVV.

Worth noting for this clone: The junction differs from germline at one of its ends, possibly a read error. The chain uses TRBV2 and TRBJ2-7, with TRBD1 matching over 8 bases. The CDR3 is 13 amino acids. Germline CDR1 reads SNHLY; CDR2 reads FYNNEI. CDR3 region: CASSEANRAGGQF. CDR3 nucleotides: TGTGCCAGCAGTGAAGCGAATCGGGCAGGGGGCCAGTTC.

The chain employs TRBV6-2 or TRBV6-3 and TRBJ2-2, with 12 bases lining up with TRBD2. V trimming: 1 base; J trimming: 6 bases; junction bases outside the gene matches: 6. Germline V lookup: CDR1 MNHEY, CDR2 SVGEGT. CDR3 length equals 17 residues. The CDR3 nucleotides read TGTGCCAGCAGTTACTTTTTGCTAGCGGGAGGGCCCGGGGAGCTGTTTTTT. Amino acid sequence: CASSYFLLAGGPGELFF.

The chain combines TRBV6-6 with TRBJ1-1, with a tentative D call TRBD1 (6 bases). This CDR3 is built from 14 residues. The germline gives CDR1 MNHNY, CDR2 SVGAGI (reference sequence). Trimming pared 5 bases from V and 0 bases from J, leaving 10 bases between. The CDR3 bases are TGTGCCAGCAGTCAGGGGTTTATGAACACTGAAGCTTTCTTT. Amino acid sequence: CASSQGFMNTEAFF.

The V and J genes are TRBV9 and TRBJ1-2; TRBD1 matches at 7 bases. The trim removed 4 bases at V and 0 bases at J, leaving 6 bases unmatched. The CDR3 totals 15 residues. From germline, CDR1 is SGDLS and CDR2 YYNGEE. CDR3 in amino acids: CASSPRDSSNYGYTF. The CDR3 DNA sequence: TGTGCCAGCAGCCCCCGGGACAGCTCTAACTATGGCTACACCTTC.